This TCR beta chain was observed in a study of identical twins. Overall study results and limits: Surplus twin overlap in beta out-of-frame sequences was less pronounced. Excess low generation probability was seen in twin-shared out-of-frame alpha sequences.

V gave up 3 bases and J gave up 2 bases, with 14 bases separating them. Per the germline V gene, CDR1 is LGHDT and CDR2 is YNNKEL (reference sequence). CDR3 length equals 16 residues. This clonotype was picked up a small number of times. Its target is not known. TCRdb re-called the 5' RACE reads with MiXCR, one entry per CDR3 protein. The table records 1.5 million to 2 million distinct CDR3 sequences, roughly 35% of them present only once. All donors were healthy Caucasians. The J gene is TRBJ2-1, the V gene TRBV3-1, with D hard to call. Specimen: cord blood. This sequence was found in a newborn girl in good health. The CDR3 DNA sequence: TGTGCCAGCAGCCATGTACCCGGCGGCCCCTACAATGAGCAGTTCTTC. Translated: CASSHVPGGPYNEQFF.